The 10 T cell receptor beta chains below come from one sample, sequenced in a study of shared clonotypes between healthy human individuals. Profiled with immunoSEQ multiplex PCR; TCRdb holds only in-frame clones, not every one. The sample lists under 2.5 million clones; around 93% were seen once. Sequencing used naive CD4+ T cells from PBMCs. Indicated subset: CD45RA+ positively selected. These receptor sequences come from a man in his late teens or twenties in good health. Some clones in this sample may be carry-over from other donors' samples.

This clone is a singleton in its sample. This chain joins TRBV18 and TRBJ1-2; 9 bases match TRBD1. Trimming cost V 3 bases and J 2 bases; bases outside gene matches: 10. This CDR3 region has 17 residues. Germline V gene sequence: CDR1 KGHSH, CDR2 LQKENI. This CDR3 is CASSPLSTGTGNYGYTF. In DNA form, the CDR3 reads TGTGCCAGCTCACCTCTATCGACCGGGACAGGGAACTATGGCTACACCTTC. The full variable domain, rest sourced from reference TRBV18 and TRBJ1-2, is NAGVMQNPRHLVRRRGQEARLRCSPMKGHSHVYWYRQLPEEGLKFMVYLQKENIIDESGMPKERFSAEFPKEGPSILRIQQVVRGDSAAYFCASSPLSTGTGNYGYTFGSGTRLTVV.

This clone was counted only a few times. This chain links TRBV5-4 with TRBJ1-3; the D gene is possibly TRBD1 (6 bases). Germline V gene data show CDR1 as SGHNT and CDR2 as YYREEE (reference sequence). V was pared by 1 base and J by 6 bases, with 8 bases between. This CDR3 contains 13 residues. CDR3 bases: TGTGCCAGCAGCTTGCAGGGGTCAAACACCATATATTTT. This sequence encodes CASSLQGSNTIYF.

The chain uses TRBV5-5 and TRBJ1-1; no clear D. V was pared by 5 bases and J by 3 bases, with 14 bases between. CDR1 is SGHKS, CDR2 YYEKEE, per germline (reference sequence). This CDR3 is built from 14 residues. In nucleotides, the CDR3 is TGTGCCAGCAGTCGTAGTATGGTTCACACTGAAGCTTTCTTT. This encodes CASSRSMVHTEAFF.

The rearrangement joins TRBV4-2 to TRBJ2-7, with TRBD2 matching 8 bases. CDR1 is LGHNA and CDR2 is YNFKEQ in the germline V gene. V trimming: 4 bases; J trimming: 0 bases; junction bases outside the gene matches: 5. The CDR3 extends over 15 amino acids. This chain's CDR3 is CASSPTSVSSYEQYF. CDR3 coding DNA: TGTGCCAGCAGCCCGACTAGCGTCAGCTCCTACGAGCAGTACTTC.

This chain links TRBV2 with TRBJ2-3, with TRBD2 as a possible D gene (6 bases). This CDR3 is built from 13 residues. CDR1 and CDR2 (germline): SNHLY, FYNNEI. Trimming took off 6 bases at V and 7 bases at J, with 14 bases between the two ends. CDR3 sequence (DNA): TGTGCCAGCAGCGACACTAGCCCAAATACGCAGTATTTT. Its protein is CASSDTSPNTQYF.

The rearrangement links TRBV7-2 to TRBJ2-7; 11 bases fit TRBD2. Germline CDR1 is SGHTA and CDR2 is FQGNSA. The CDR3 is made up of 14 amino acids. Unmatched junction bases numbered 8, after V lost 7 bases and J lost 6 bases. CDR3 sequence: CASTIAGGTGEQYF. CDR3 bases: TGTGCCAGCACTATAGCGGGAGGGACGGGCGAGCAGTACTTC.

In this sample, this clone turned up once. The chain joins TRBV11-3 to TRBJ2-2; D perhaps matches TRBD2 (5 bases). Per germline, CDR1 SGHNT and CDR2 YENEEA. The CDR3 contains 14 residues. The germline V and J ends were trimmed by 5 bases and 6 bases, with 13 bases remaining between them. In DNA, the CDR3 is TGTGCCAGCAGCCGGACTCGAGGCGCCGGGGAGCTGTTTTTT. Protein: CASSRTRGAGELFF.

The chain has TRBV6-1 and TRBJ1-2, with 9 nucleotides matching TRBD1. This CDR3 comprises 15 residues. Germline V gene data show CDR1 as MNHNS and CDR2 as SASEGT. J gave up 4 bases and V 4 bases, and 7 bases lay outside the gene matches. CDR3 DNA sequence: TGTGCCAGCAGTGGAGGACAGGGGCGGGGCTATGGCTACACCTTC. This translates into CASSGGQGRGYGYTF.

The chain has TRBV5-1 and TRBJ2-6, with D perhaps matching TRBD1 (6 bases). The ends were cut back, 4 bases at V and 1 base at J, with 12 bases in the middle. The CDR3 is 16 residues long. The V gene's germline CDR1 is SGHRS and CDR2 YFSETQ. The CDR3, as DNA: TGCGCCAGCAGCCCCAGGACAGATTCTGGGGCCAACGTCCTGACTTTC. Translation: CASSPRTDSGANVLTF.

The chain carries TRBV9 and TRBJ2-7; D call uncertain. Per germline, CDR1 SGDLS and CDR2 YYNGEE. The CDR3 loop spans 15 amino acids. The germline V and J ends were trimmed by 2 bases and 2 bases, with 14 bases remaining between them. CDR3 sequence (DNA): TGTGCCAGCAGCGTCGACCCCCAGGCCCCCTACGAGCAGTACTTC. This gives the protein CASSVDPQAPYEQYF.